This TCR beta chain originates from a study of T cells after yellow fever vaccination. On the study more broadly: In the case of low-cell-number fractions, SMART-Seq v4 Ultra Low Input was used for preparation.

Of note for this clonotype: The antigen is not known.

Study results and caveats: The study found a weaker secondary response that peaked faster, day 5 versus 15. In FACS-sorted repertoires, abundant clonotypes from the bulk population could appear as contaminants.

V was clipped by 4 bases and J by 7 bases; unmatched bases: 8. Per the germline V gene, CDR1 is SGHDN and CDR2 is FVKESK. The CDR3 runs to 16 residues. The authors made TCR cDNA by 5'RACE template switching, adding a universal primer site and UMIs. Each CDR3 protein gets one entry after TCRdb re-called the 5' RACE reads with MiXCR. The repertoire includes hundreds of thousands of distinct CDR3 sequences, approximately 13% of them detected once, and roughly an eighth sits in the top ten. The chain has TRBV14 and TRBJ2-1, with 12 bases fitting TRBD1. The sample consisted of PBMCs, taken on the day of the yellow fever booster vaccination. The TCR comes from a man aged 25-45 years who received the YFV17D yellow fever vaccine. CDR3: CASSLGQGALRNEQFF. Written as DNA, the CDR3 is TGTGCCAGCAGCCTGGGACAGGGGGCCCTGCGGAATGAGCAGTTCTTC. The variable domain in full, with the rest retrieved from reference TRBV14 and TRBJ2-1, is EAGVTQFPSHSVIEKGQTVTLRCDPISGHDNLYWYRRVMGKEIKFLLHFVKESKQDESGMPNNRFLAERTGGTYSTLKVQPAELEDSGVYFCASSLGQGALRNEQFFGPGTRLTVL.